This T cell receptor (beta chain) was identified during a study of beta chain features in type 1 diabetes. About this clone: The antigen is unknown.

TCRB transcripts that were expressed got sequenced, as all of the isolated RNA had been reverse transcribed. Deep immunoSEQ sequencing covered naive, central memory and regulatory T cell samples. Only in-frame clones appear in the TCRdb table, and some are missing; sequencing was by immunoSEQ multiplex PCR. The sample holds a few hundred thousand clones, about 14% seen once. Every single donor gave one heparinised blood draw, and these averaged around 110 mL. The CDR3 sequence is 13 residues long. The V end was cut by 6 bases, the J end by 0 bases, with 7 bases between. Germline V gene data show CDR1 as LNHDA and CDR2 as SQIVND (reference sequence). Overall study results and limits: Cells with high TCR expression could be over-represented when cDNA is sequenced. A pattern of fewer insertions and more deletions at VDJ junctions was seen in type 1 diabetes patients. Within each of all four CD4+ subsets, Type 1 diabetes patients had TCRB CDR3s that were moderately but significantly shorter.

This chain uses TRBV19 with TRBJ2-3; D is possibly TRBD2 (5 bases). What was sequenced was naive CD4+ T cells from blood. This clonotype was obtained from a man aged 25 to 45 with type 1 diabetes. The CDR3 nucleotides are TGTGCCAGTAGGGCGGGCAGCACAGATACGCAGTATTTT. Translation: CASRAGSTDTQYF.